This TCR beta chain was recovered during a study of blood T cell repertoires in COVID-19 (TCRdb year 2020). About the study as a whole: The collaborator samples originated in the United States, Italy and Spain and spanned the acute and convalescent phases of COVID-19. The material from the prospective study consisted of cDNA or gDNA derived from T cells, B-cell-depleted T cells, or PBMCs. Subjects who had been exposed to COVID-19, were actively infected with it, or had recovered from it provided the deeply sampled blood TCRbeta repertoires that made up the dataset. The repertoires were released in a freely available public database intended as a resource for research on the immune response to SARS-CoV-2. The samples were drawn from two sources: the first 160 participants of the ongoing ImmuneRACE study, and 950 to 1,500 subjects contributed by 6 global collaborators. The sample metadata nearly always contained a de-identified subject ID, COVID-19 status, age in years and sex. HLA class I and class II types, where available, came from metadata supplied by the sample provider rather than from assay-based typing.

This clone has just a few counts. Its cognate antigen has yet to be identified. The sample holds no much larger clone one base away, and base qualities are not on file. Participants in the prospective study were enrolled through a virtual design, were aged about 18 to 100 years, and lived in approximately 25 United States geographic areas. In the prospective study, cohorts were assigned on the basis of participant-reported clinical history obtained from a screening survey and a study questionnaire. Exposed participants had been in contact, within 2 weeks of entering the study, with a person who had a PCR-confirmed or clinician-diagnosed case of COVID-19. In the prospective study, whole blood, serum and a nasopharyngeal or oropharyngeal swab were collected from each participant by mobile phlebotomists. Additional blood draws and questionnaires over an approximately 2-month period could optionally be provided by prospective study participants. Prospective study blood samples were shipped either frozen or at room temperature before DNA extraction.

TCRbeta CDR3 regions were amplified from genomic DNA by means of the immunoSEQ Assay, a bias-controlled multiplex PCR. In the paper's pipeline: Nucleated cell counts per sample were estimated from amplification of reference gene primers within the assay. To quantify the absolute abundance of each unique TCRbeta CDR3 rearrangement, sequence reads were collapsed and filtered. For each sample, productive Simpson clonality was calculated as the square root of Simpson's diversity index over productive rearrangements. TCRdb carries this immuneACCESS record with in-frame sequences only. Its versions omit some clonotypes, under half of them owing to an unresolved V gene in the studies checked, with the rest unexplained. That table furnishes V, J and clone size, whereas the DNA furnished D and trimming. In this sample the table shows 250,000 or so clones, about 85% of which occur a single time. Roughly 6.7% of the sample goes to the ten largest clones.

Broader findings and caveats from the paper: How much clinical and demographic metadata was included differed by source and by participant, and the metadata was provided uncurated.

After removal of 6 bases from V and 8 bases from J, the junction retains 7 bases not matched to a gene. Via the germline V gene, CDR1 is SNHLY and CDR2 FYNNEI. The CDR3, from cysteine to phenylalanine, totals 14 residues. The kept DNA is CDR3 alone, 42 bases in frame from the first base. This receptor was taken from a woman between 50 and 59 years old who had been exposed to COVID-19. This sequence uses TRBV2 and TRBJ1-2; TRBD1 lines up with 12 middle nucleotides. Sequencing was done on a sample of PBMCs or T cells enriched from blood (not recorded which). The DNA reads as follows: TGTGCCAGCAGGGGGGACAGGGGGCAGGAGGGCTACACCTTC. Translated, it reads CASRGDRGQEGYTF.